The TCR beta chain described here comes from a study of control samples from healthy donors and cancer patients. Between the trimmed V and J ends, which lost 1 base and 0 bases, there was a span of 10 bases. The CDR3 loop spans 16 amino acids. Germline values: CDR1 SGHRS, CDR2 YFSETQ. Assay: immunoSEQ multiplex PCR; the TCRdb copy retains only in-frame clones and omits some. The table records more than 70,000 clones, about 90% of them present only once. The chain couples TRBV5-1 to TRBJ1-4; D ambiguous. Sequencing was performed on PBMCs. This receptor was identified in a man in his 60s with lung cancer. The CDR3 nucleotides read TGCGCCAGCAGCTTGCCCGACGGGACAACTAATGAAAAACTGTTTTTT. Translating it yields CASSLPDGTTNEKLFF.